This entry features one TCR beta chain sequence. The sample originates from a study of regulatory T cells in long-lasting Graves disease. Through Arm-PCR of CDR3 regions and iRepertoire HTBI primers, TCR beta libraries were built. In TCRdb, the multiplex PCR reads were re-called with MiXCR into one record per CDR3 protein. The sample lists about 610,000 distinct CDR3 sequences; 15% to 20% were seen once. Time point described: newly diagnosed GD, antithyroid drugs for less than 3 months. The TCR library was made from RNA extracted from PBMCs. Trimming removed 2 bases at V and 3 bases at J, with 18 bases between. Per germline, CDR1 SGHRS and CDR2 YFSETQ. This CDR3 spans 17 amino acids. These data also featured in a second study, about T cells in Graves' hyperthyroidism and ophthalmopathy. That work contributes: The HTBI primer set drove a first-round RT-PCR of the TCR CDR3.

This receptor was obtained from a man between 18 and 29 years old with Graves disease. The chain carries TRBV5-1 and TRBJ2-1, with D possibly TRBD2 on 5 matching bases. Source: peripheral blood mononuclear cells (PBMCs), taken at new diagnosis, from a patient treated with antithyroid drugs. CDR3 amino acids: CASSLTSITRGYNEQFF. CDR3 coding DNA: TGCGCCAGCAGCTTAACGTCCATTACTCGGGGCTACAATGAGCAGTTCTTC.